This TCR beta chain came from a study of breast tumors, draining lymph nodes, adjacent tissues. TCRdb reprocessed the multiplex PCR reads via MiXCR and lists one record per CDR3 protein. This table holds roughly 130,000 distinct CDR3 sequences, just under 20% found once. The lymph nodes were axillary draining lymph nodes from breast cancer patients. The sample holds many counts of this clonotype. Its specificity is not known. Study conclusions and caveats: Tumor and nontumor repertoires were significantly more similar in luminal-like than in basal-like breast cancer.

Sequencing used axillary lymph node tissue. The TCR was taken from a female donor with breast cancer. Some clones in this sample may be carry-over from other donors' samples.

The DNA of the CDR3 is TGCGCCAGCAGCCTACAGCCGGGCGATACGCAGTATTTT. Translating it yields CASSLQPGDTQYF. V and J are TRBV5-1 and TRBJ2-3; D ambiguous. V dropped 4 bases and J dropped 6 bases, with 12 bases sitting between them. The length of the CDR3 is 13 residues. In germline, CDR1 is SGHRS, CDR2 YFSETQ.